The TCR beta chain under discussion was sequenced for a study of cytomegalovirus exposure and HLA in healthy donors (dated by TCRdb to between 2016 and 2019). Broadly, across the study: The 666 repertoires of the first cohort and the 120 validation repertoires were produced on the same platform, according to a later analysis. To predict cytomegalovirus infection status, the study combined high-throughput TCR immunosequencing, statistical association of individual TCRs with disease status, and machine learning. In addition to the first cohort of approximately 650 subjects, a separate validation cohort of under 150 different subjects was used. The aim of the study was to test whether cataloging public T cell receptors could identify signatures of past pathogen exposure.

Comments on this clone: The antigen this receptor binds is unknown. Base qualities were left out, and no much larger clone turns up one base away.

Separate from the approximately 670-subject first cohort, the validation cohort of 120 subjects was the group to which the donors belonged. The CDR3 numbers 15 residues from cysteine through phenylalanine. The only DNA kept is the CDR3, 45 bases in frame from the first base. From the germline V gene, CDR1 is ENHRY and CDR2 is SYGVKD. V is cut back by 2 bases and J by 5 bases, with 7 bases in the junction unmatched. Results and caveats for the whole study, not just this receptor: Cytomegalovirus status was reported to be diagnosed by the classifier with high specificity and sensitivity in both the original and validation cohorts. Most TCR sequences were seen in very few donors, while some public TCRs were found in many individuals. A few of the identified cytomegalovirus-associated TCR beta chains were confirmed in vitro to be specific for cytomegalovirus antigens. A later analysis lacked HLA typing for the validation cohort, so it scored co-occurrence in that cohort across all 120 or so repertoires. A total of 150 to 200 TCR beta chains were listed by the study as associated with cytomegalovirus. The authors suggested that the approach could potentially be extended to other disease states and immunological phenotypes. In a later analysis, TCRs clustered in the first cohort were found to also tend to co-occur in the 120 or so validation repertoires, with 94% of cluster scores above 0.

Libraries were made using the immunoSEQ multiplex PCR assay. The original methods were these. A statistical classification framework was developed to diagnose cytomegalovirus status using the catalog of TCR beta chain sequences. TCRdb obtained this table from immuneACCESS and retained in-frame rearrangements with V and J assigned. These tables miss some clones; where compared with another copy, unresolved V genes account for less than half of the shortfall, and the remainder is unexplained. That table supplies the V and J calls and clone size; D and trimming were determined from the DNA. The sample table records approximately 200,000 clones; roughly 82% of these occur just once. Around 6.7% of the sample is held by the ten biggest clonotypes.

This sequence was found in a man aged 18 to 30 in good health and CMV-seropositive. The material sequenced was PBMCs. The chain is made from TRBV10-3 and TRBJ1-2, with TRBD1 identical over 8 junction bases. The CDR3: CAISEPDRGWYGYTF. At the DNA level, the sequence is TGTGCCATCAGTGAGCCTGACAGGGGATGGTATGGCTACACCTTC.